Below, one T cell receptor (beta chain) is given with its context. This sample is part of a study of shared clonotypes between healthy human individuals. The V and J ends lost 3 bases and 4 bases, in that order; junction bases with no gene match: 8. The germline V gene encodes CDR1 SGHTA and CDR2 FQGTGA. The CDR3 loop spans 16 amino acids. Running of the assay took place at deep level. Libraries were prepared by immunoSEQ multiplex PCR; TCRdb keeps only in-frame clonotypes and omits some of them. The table shows some 380,000 clones, with roughly 96% occurring only once. This sequence joins TRBV7-3 and TRBJ2-3; 9 bases map to TRBD2. Material for sequencing was memory CD8+ T cells sorted from blood. Subset specified: CD45RO+ cells pooled with CCR7-negative TemRA cells. This sequence was found in a man aged 25 to 40 in good health. The CDR3 coding sequence is TGTGCCAGCAGCTTCTCTGGCGGGAGGGGATCAGATACGCAGTATTTT. It translates to CASSFSGGRGSDTQYF.